The 17 T cell receptor beta chains listed next were all sequenced from one sample in a study of regulatory T cells in long-lasting Graves disease. In building TCR beta libraries, iRepertoire HTBI primers were used together with Arm-PCR of CDR3 regions. TCRdb re-analysed the multiplex PCR reads in MiXCR, keeping a single row per CDR3 protein. The repertoire holds around 430,000 distinct CDR3 sequences, with approximately 22% as singletons. Time point denoted: persistent/refractory GD, antithyroid drugs over 5 years with positive TRAb. RNA from PBMCs was the source of the TCR library. The sample in question was peripheral blood mononuclear cells (PBMCs), obtained when the disease was refractory, from a patient treated with antithyroid drugs. Receptor source: a female donor with Graves disease.

This clonotype was recorded at least ten times. The V gene is TRBV11-2, the J gene TRBJ2-5; 8 bases are shared with TRBD2. Germline values: CDR1 SGHAT, CDR2 FQNNGV. V was clipped by 0 bases and J by 9 bases; unmatched bases: 9. The CDR3 has 15 residues. The CDR3 sequence: CASSLEGWAREAQYF. DNA for the CDR3: TGTGCCAGCAGCTTAGAGGGCTGGGCGCGGGAGGCCCAGTACTTC.

Notes on this clonotype: A much more abundant neighbour one base away suggests this may be a read error. The rearrangement links TRBV2 to TRBJ2-7, with D possibly matching TRBD2 (7 bases). This CDR3 region has 14 residues. Looked up from germline, CDR1 is SNHLY and CDR2 is FYNNEI. CDR3 residues: CASNGRGPSYEQCF. As DNA, the CDR3 is TGTGCCAGCAATGGGCGGGGGCCCTCCTACGAGCAGTGCTTC. The full variable domain, in which reference TRBV2 and TRBJ2-7 provide the parts outside the CDR3, is EPEVTQTPSHQVTQMGQEVILRCVPISNHLYFYWYRQILGQKVEFLVSFYNNEISEKSEIFDDQFSVERPDGSNFTLKIRSTKLEDSAMYFCASNGRGPSYEQCFGPGTRLTVT.

This chain uses TRBV19 with TRBJ2-6, with TRBD1 as a possible D gene (7 bases). Trimming removed 5 bases at V and 0 bases at J, with 17 bases between. CDR3 length: 18 amino acids. Germline V gives CDR1 LNHDA, CDR2 SQIVND (reference sequence). Written as DNA, the CDR3 is TGTGCCAGTAGTCCTCGACAGGGAGGATTCTCTGGGGCCAACGTCCTGACTTTC. Its translation is CASSPRQGGFSGANVLTF.

The chain is built from TRBV11-2 and TRBJ1-6, with D hard to call. The CDR3 loop spans 16 amino acids. The V gene lost 1 base and the J gene lost 9 bases, with 16 bases spanning the gap. CDR1 is SGHAT and CDR2 is FQNNGV in the germline V gene. The CDR3 loop is CASSLVGRIPGSPLHF. CDR3 coding DNA: TGTGCCAGCAGCTTAGTGGGCAGAATCCCAGGTTCACCCCTCCACTTT.

The V call is TRBV6-5, the J call TRBJ2-7, with 10 bases fitting TRBD1. Germline loops: CDR1 MNHEY, CDR2 SVGAGI. The CDR3 is 16 amino acids. V lost 2 bases to trimming and J lost 4 bases; unmatched junction nucleotides: 8. The CDR3: CASSYQVTGGQYEQYF. The CDR3 DNA reads as TGTGCCAGCAGTTACCAGGTGACAGGGGGCCAGTACGAGCAGTACTTC.

The table lists this clonotype with many counts. The V call is TRBV20-1, the J call TRBJ2-7; 9 nucleotides match TRBD1. The V and J ends lost 6 bases and 0 bases, in that order; junction bases with no gene match: 6. The CDR3 runs 14 residues. From germline, CDR1 is DFQATT and CDR2 SNEGSKA (reference sequence). CDR3 sequence reads: CSARQGGNSYEQYF. The DNA of the CDR3 is TGCAGTGCCCGACAGGGGGGCAACTCCTACGAGCAGTACTTC.

The gene calls are TRBV19 and TRBJ1-5; D not certain. Germline-derived CDR1 and CDR2 are LNHDA and SQIVND (reference sequence). The CDR3 totals 14 residues. Trimming took 3 bases from V and 5 from J, leaving 11 bases between them. Written as DNA, the CDR3 is TGTGCCAGTAGTATGGAGGGAGGGTATCAGCCCCAGCATTTT. As protein: CASSMEGGYQPQHF.

This clonotype was observed a handful of times. This rearrangement joins TRBV7-9 to TRBJ1-5, with D uncertain. CDR1 and CDR2 (germline): SEHNR, FQNEAQ (reference sequence). The CDR3 is made up of 14 amino acids. The V end was cut by 5 bases, the J end by 3 bases, with 11 bases between. The CDR3 DNA follows: TGTGCCAGCAGCGCCCGGAGCGTCAATCAGCCCCAGCATTTT. It specifies CASSARSVNQPQHF.

The CDR3 bases are TGTGCCTGGGGCGGACTTTACTACGAGCAGTACTTC. The encoded protein is CAWGGLYYEQYF. The chain recombines TRBV30 with TRBJ2-7, with D possibly TRBD2 on 5 matching bases. Trimming shortened V by 5 bases and J by 3 bases, and 11 bases separated the two germline ends. The CDR3 loop spans 12 amino acids. From germline, CDR1 is GTSNPN and CDR2 SVGIG (reference sequence).

On this clonotype: Just one base apart from a much larger clone, this may be a read error. Here the CDR3 reads CSAGEGAYQPQHF. In DNA form, the CDR3 reads TGCAGTGCTGGCGAGGGGGCTTATCAGCCCCAGCATTTT. The chain combines TRBV20-1 with TRBJ1-5, with 7 nucleotides matching TRBD1. From germline, CDR1 is DFQATT and CDR2 SNEGSKA (reference sequence). The CDR3 totals 13 residues. V gave up 5 bases and J gave up 5 bases; unmatched junction bases: 6.

This clonotype has only a few counts. The genes are TRBV20-1 and TRBJ1-2, with D possibly being TRBD1 (5 bases). The germline V gene encodes CDR1 DFQATT and CDR2 SNEGSKA (reference sequence). V gave up 0 bases and J gave up 11 bases, with 7 bases separating them. The CDR3 has 10 amino acids. The CDR3 protein is CSARDGGYTF. The CDR3 nucleotides read TGCAGTGCTAGAGACGGGGGGTACACCTTC.

This clonotype turned up a few times. The rearrangement joins TRBV19 to TRBJ2-3; D is ambiguous. Trimming took off 6 bases at V and 0 bases at J, with 7 bases between the two ends. Per germline, CDR1 LNHDA and CDR2 SQIVND (reference sequence). The CDR3 contains 13 residues. CDR3 in amino acids: CASRLESTDTQYF. CDR3 coding DNA: TGTGCCAGTAGGCTAGAGAGCACAGATACGCAGTATTTT. Drawing the rest from reference TRBV19 and TRBJ2-3, the complete variable domain is DGGITQSPKYLFRKEGQNVTLSCEQNLNHDAMYWYRQDPGQGLRLIYYSQIVNDFQKGDIAEGYSVSREKKESFPLTVTSAQKNPTAFYLCASRLESTDTQYFGPGTRLTVL.

Turning to this clonotype: A read error may account for a junction end that differs from germline. V gene TRBV20-1 combines with J gene TRBJ2-5; no definite D call. The germline CDR1 and CDR2 sequences are DFQATT and SNEGSKA (reference sequence). The length of the CDR3 is 12 residues. The CDR3 nucleotides are TGCAGTGTTACCGGGTTTCAAGGGACCCAGTACTTC. Its translation: CSVTGFQGTQYF.

Concerning this clonotype itself: This may be a read error: a much more frequent sequence differs by one nucleotide. This chain uses TRBV15 with TRBJ1-2; D is ambiguous. Germline loops: CDR1 LNHNV, CDR2 YYDKDF (reference sequence). The CDR3 consists of 15 residues. V gave up 4 bases and J gave up 4 bases, with 16 bases separating them. CDR3 sequence reads: CATSTPGRAVYGYTF. For the CDR3, the DNA is TGTGCCACCAGCACCCCCGGAAGGGCCGTCTATGGCTACACCTTC.

The table lists this clonotype with many counts. The V gene is TRBV2, the J gene TRBJ2-5, with D uncertain. Trimming removed 1 base at V and 4 bases at J, with 4 bases between. CDR1 is SNHLY and CDR2 is FYNNEI in the germline V gene. The CDR3 totals 12 residues. Here the CDR3 reads CASSEDRETQYF. CDR3 DNA: TGTGCCAGCAGTGAAGACCGAGAGACCCAGTACTTC. The entire variable domain, with the rest obtained from reference TRBV2 and TRBJ2-5, is as follows: EPEVTQTPSHQVTQMGQEVILRCVPISNHLYFYWYRQILGQKVEFLVSFYNNEISEKSEIFDDQFSVERPDGSNFTLKIRSTKLEDSAMYFCASSEDRETQYFGPGTRLLVL.

This clonotype was seen ten or more times. The chain uses TRBV11-1 and TRBJ2-4; the D gene is possibly TRBD2 (6 bases). Trimming took off 1 base at V and 0 bases at J, with 13 bases between the two ends. This CDR3 region has 17 residues. Germline CDR1 is SGHAT and CDR2 is FQDESV (reference sequence). The CDR3 region has the DNA TGTGCCAGCAGCTTAGGGGTGGAGGGAGCAGCCAAAAACATTCAGTACTTC. It yields the protein CASSLGVEGAAKNIQYF.

The genes are TRBV6-1 and TRBJ1-5; D perhaps matches TRBD1 (6 bases). Per germline, CDR1 MNHNS and CDR2 SASEGT. This CDR3 contains 16 residues. The V end was cut by 3 bases, the J end by 4 bases, with 16 bases between. CDR3 protein: CASSDPGDPTNQPQHF. In DNA form, the CDR3 reads TGTGCCAGCAGTGATCCAGGGGACCCCACAAATCAGCCCCAGCATTTT.